A selection of T cell receptor beta chains follows, all from one sample in a study of beta chain features in type 1 diabetes. The assay was immunoSEQ multiplex PCR, and TCRdb's table has in-frame clones only and misses some. This sample has about 660,000 clones, with roughly 13% found just once. Sequencing was done on a sample of naive CD4+ T cells from blood. The origin of the receptors is a young man with type 1 diabetes. CDR3s include the opening cysteine and the closing phenylalanine or tryptophan. The order of the fields is CDR3 DNA, CDR3 protein, V gene, D gene, J gene, clone size. D genes are given only for firm matches. For some rows the clone size is stated as once, few or many, or as a class when expanded; others skip it.

DNA: TGTGCCTGGAGTGTTGGGGTGGACAATGAGCAGTTCTTC
CDR3: CAWSVGVDNEQFF
V: TRBV30
D: .
J: TRBJ2-1
size: few

DNA: TGTGCCAGCAGCCCCACCGTGGGGCGAGAGACCCAGTACTTC
CDR3: CASSPTVGRETQYF
V: TRBV7-9
D: .
J: TRBJ2-5
size: .

DNA: TGTGCCACCCTAAGCGGGGGGCAACTCACGCAGTATTTT
CDR3: CATLSGGQLTQYF
V: TRBV10-3
D: TRBD2
J: TRBJ2-3
size: .

DNA: TGTGCCAGCAGCTTCTACGCCAGGGAGTCTGGAAACACCATATATTTT
CDR3: CASSFYARESGNTIYF
V: TRBV13
D: .
J: TRBJ1-3
size: few

DNA: TGTGCCAGCGACAGGGGGCGAGGATACGAGCAGTACTTC
CDR3: CASDRGRGYEQYF
V: TRBV2
D: TRBD1
J: TRBJ2-7
size: .

DNA: TGTGCCAGCAGTTTACCGCAAGAGACCCAGTACTTC
CDR3: CASSLPQETQYF
V: TRBV28
D: .
J: TRBJ2-5
size: few

DNA: TGTGCCAGCAGCGTAGCGGGGGGCCGCAATGAGCAGTTCTTC
CDR3: CASSVAGGRNEQFF
V: TRBV9
D: .
J: TRBJ2-1
size: few

DNA: TGTGCCTCGGCAGGGTCGGCCTATGGCTACACCTTC
CDR3: CASAGSAYGYTF
V: TRBV18
D: .
J: TRBJ1-2
size: .

DNA: TGTGCCAGCAGCGAAGGGACAGTGAGTACGCAGTATTTT
CDR3: CASSEGTVSTQYF
V: TRBV7-9
D: TRBD1
J: TRBJ2-3
size: .

DNA: TGTGCCAGCAGCGGGACTAGCGGGGCCCGGGGTACGCAGTATTTT
CDR3: CASSGTSGARGTQYF
V: TRBV2
D: TRBD2
J: TRBJ2-3
size: .

DNA: TGTGCCAGCAGTGGGGGACAGAGTGTAGGGGAGCTGTTTTTT
CDR3: CASSGGQSVGELFF
V: TRBV2
D: TRBD1
J: TRBJ2-2
size: few

DNA: TGCGCCAGCAGCCAAGTACCGGGACAGTTTAGCACAGATACGCAGTATTTT
CDR3: CASSQVPGQFSTDTQYF
V: TRBV4-1
D: TRBD1
J: TRBJ2-3
size: few

DNA: TGTGCCAGCAGCTCCCCTGGGGTAGACAGGGCGTCTGGCAATGAGCAGTTCTTC
CDR3: CASSSPGVDRASGNEQFF
V: TRBV9
D: TRBD1
J: TRBJ2-1
size: .

DNA: TGTGCCAGCAGCTTAGTGTCCGATGAGCAGTTCTTC
CDR3: CASSLVSDEQFF
V: TRBV7-2
D: .
J: TRBJ2-1
size: .

DNA: TGTGCCAGCTCACCGTTACCCGGGGAGCTGTTTTTT
CDR3: CASSPLPGELFF
V: TRBV18
D: .
J: TRBJ2-2
size: few

DNA: TGTGCCTGGAGTGTAAGAGGGCGGAATGAGCAGTTCTTC
CDR3: CAWSVRGRNEQFF
V: TRBV30
D: .
J: TRBJ2-1
size: few

DNA: TGTGCCAGCAGTGGTGAGGGCTACGAGCAGTACTTC
CDR3: CASSGEGYEQYF
V: TRBV2
D: .
J: TRBJ2-7
size: .

DNA: TGTGCCAGCACCCTAACCGGGACGGTTCCCAATGAGCAGTTCTTC
CDR3: CASTLTGTVPNEQFF
V: TRBV7-2
D: .
J: TRBJ2-1
size: .

DNA: TGTGCCAGCAGTGAGGAAGAGACCCAGTACTTC
CDR3: CASSEEETQYF
V: TRBV2
D: .
J: TRBJ2-5
size: few

DNA: TGTGCCAGCAGACAGGTGGGATTGGAGACCCAGTACTTC
CDR3: CASRQVGLETQYF
V: TRBV6-5
D: .
J: TRBJ2-5
size: few

DNA: TGTGCCAGCAGCCCACCACTAGCGGGAGGGAAAAATGAGCAGTTCTTC
CDR3: CASSPPLAGGKNEQFF
V: TRBV11-2
D: TRBD2
J: TRBJ2-1
size: .

DNA: TGTGCCAGCAGTTACTCAGCGACCCAGTACTTC
CDR3: CASSYSATQYF
V: TRBV6-5
D: .
J: TRBJ2-5
size: .

DNA: TGTGCCTGGAGACTGGGGGGATCAACTAATGAAAAACTGTTTTTT
CDR3: CAWRLGGSTNEKLFF
V: TRBV30
D: .
J: TRBJ1-4
size: few

DNA: TGCGCCAGCAGCGCCCGGACAGGGGAGGCCGGGGAGCTGTTTTTT
CDR3: CASSARTGEAGELFF
V: TRBV5-1
D: TRBD1
J: TRBJ2-2
size: .

DNA: TGTGCCAGCAGTTCGACTAGCGGTGGGGGGGAGACCCAGTACTTC
CDR3: CASSSTSGGGETQYF
V: TRBV28
D: TRBD2
J: TRBJ2-5
size: .

DNA: TGTGCCAGCAGCTTAGCGCTAACGGGACAGCGATACAATGAGCAGTTCTTC
CDR3: CASSLALTGQRYNEQFF
V: TRBV11-1
D: TRBD1
J: TRBJ2-1
size: few

DNA: TGTGCCAGCAGCTTAATGCGGGGCCCCAATGAGCAGTTCTTC
CDR3: CASSLMRGPNEQFF
V: TRBV7-2
D: .
J: TRBJ2-1
size: few

DNA: TGTGCCTGGAGTGGGGCTGCTGAAGCTTTCTTT
CDR3: CAWSGAAEAFF
V: TRBV30
D: .
J: TRBJ1-1
size: .

DNA: TGTGCCAGCAGTTACGGACAGGGGACCAACGAGCAGTACTTC
CDR3: CASSYGQGTNEQYF
V: TRBV6-5
D: TRBD1
J: TRBJ2-7
size: few

DNA: TGCAGCGTTGGGCGGGCGGGAGGTGCCGGGGAGCTGTTTTTT
CDR3: CSVGRAGGAGELFF
V: TRBV29-1
D: TRBD2
J: TRBJ2-2
size: few

DNA: TGTGCCTGGAGAATACAGGGTTCTAAGGCTTTCTTT
CDR3: CAWRIQGSKAFF
V: TRBV30
D: .
J: TRBJ1-1
size: .

DNA: TGCGCCAGCAGCGTCCAGGCTGAGACTGAAGCTTTCTTT
CDR3: CASSVQAETEAFF
V: TRBV5-1
D: .
J: TRBJ1-1
size: few

DNA: TGTGCCAGCAGCGATAGTGGAGCGGGGGAGACCCAGTACTTC
CDR3: CASSDSGAGETQYF
V: TRBV7-2
D: TRBD2
J: TRBJ2-5
size: few

DNA: TGCGCCAGCAGCCAAGGCAGGGGCAGCACGAACACTGAAGCTTTCTTT
CDR3: CASSQGRGSTNTEAFF
V: TRBV5-1
D: .
J: TRBJ1-1
size: few

DNA: TGTGCCAGTTCCTATGGCTACACCTTC
CDR3: CASSYGYTF
V: TRBV7-9
D: .
J: TRBJ1-2
size: .

DNA: TGCGCCAGCAGTCAAGGACTAGCGGGATCGTACGAGCAGTACTTC
CDR3: CASSQGLAGSYEQYF
V: TRBV23-1
D: TRBD2
J: TRBJ2-7
size: few

DNA: TGTGCCAGCAGTACGTCAGGGTTTTGGGAATCTCAGCCCCAGCATTTT
CDR3: CASSTSGFWESQPQHF
V: TRBV27
D: .
J: TRBJ1-5
size: few

DNA: TGTGCCAGCAGCTTACGATATAAGCGGGAGTCCTACAATGAGCAGTTCTTC
CDR3: CASSLRYKRESYNEQFF
V: TRBV7-2
D: TRBD2
J: TRBJ2-1
size: few

DNA: TGTGCCAGCAGTACCTGGACAGGGGGCAGTTCGGAGACCCAGTACTTC
CDR3: CASSTWTGGSSETQYF
V: TRBV7-8
D: TRBD1
J: TRBJ2-5
size: .

DNA: TGCAGCGCCCACGGGGGCCAAGAGACCCAGTACTTC
CDR3: CSAHGGQETQYF
V: TRBV29-1
D: .
J: TRBJ2-5
size: few

DNA: TGTGCCAGCAGTTACCTGACGGCCCAAGAGACCCAGTACTTC
CDR3: CASSYLTAQETQYF
V: TRBV6-5
D: .
J: TRBJ2-5
size: .

DNA: TGTGCTAGTGGGACGAATTGGAACACTGAAGCTTTCTTT
CDR3: CASGTNWNTEAFF
V: TRBV12-5
D: .
J: TRBJ1-1
size: few

DNA: TGTGCCAGCAGCCTGGGGGACGGTGGGGAGACCCAGTACTTC
CDR3: CASSLGDGGETQYF
V: TRBV5-4
D: .
J: TRBJ2-5
size: .

DNA: TGTGCCAGCAGATCCGCAGGGGTGAACACTGAAGCTTTCTTT
CDR3: CASRSAGVNTEAFF
V: TRBV28
D: .
J: TRBJ1-1
size: few

DNA: TGTGCCAGCAGACCCCAGAACACCGGGGAGCTGTTTTTT
CDR3: CASRPQNTGELFF
V: TRBV6-6
D: .
J: TRBJ2-2
size: .